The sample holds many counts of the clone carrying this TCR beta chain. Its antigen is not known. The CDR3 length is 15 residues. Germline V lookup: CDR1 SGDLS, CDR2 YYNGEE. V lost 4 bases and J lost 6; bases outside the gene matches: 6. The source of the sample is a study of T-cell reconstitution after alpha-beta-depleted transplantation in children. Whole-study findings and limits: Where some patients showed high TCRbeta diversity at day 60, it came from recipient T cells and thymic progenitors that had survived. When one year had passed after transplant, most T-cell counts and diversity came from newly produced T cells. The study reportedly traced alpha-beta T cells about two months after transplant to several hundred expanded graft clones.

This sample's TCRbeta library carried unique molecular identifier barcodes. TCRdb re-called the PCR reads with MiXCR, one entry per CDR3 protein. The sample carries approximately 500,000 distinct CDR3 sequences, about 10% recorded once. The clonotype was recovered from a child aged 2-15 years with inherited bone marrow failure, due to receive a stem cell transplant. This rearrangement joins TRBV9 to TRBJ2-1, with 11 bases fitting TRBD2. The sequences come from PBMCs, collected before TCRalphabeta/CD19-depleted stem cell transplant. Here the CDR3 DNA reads TGTGCCAGCAGCATAGCGGGAGGGCCGGTCAATGAGCAGTTCTTC. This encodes CASSIAGGPVNEQFF. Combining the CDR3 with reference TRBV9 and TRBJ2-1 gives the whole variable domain DSGVTQTPKHLITATGQRVTLRCSPRSGDLSVYWYQQSLDQGLQFLIQYYNGEERAKGNILERFSAQQFPDLHSELNLSSLELGDSALYFCASSIAGGPVNEQFFGPGTRLTVL.